These 16 T cell receptor beta chains originate from one sample sequenced in a study of CD8 T cells in Susac syndrome. Random hexamers served to reverse transcribe roughly 0.45 to 1 ug RNA. TCRdb re-analysed the immunoSEQ multiplex PCR reads in MiXCR, keeping a single row per CDR3 protein. The repertoire has tens of thousands of distinct CDR3 sequences, about 93% of them found once; the top ten carry about 0.52%. Sequenced sample: CD4+ T cells from PBMCs. The receptors here all came from a human donor with Susac syndrome.

The chain combines TRBV11-3 with TRBJ2-5; possible D gene TRBD2, 5 bases. The V end lost 9 bases, the J end lost 5 bases, and 16 bases lay between the germline ends. Germline CDR1 is SGHNT and CDR2 is YENEEA. The CDR3 consists of 13 residues. The chain's CDR3 is CASSNGLAETQYF. The CDR3 coding sequence is TGTGCCAGTTCTAACGGACTGGCCGAGACCCAGTACTTC.

The chain has TRBV5-4 and TRBJ2-5; 9 bases line up with TRBD1. Germline V lookup: CDR1 SGHNT, CDR2 YYREEE (reference sequence). The CDR3 loop spans 13 amino acids. After removal of 3 bases from V and 3 bases from J, the junction contained 0 bases not matched to a gene. The CDR3 bases are TGTGCCAGCAGCTGGGACAGGGAAGAGACCCAGTACTTC. Its translation is CASSWDREETQYF.

This sequence joins TRBV27 and TRBJ2-2; 8 bases are shared with TRBD1. V was pared by 0 bases and J by 12 bases, with 3 bases of the junction left unmatched. This CDR3 region has 13 residues. The germline V gene encodes CDR1 MNHEY and CDR2 SMNVEV (reference sequence). This CDR3 is CASSLSSRGQLFF. For the CDR3, the DNA is TGTGCCAGCAGTTTATCGTCCAGGGGGCAGCTGTTTTTT.

CDR3 bases: TGTGCCAGCAGCGGAATAGCGGGAGTCATAAGAAATGAGCAGTTCTTC. Its protein is CASSGIAGVIRNEQFF. V and J are TRBV6-1 and TRBJ2-1; 9 nucleotides match TRBD2. After removal of 6 bases from V and 7 bases from J, the junction contained 13 bases not matched to a gene. Per germline, CDR1 MNHNS and CDR2 SASEGT. The CDR3 spans 16 residues.

This chain uses TRBV29-1 with TRBJ2-7; D gene uncertain. V was shortened by 4 bases and J by 1 base, with 5 bases between the two germline ends. The V gene's germline CDR1 is SQVTM and CDR2 ANQGSEA. The CDR3 contains 11 residues. The CDR3 DNA follows: TGCAGCGTTGCGGTTTCCTACGAGCAGTACTTC. Translated: CSVAVSYEQYF.

The chain recombines TRBV5-6 with TRBJ2-7; D possibly corresponds to TRBD2 (6 bases). V was shortened by 9 bases and J by 1 base, with 11 bases between the two germline ends. Germline V gives CDR1 SGHDT, CDR2 YYEEEE. This CDR3 has 12 residues. The CDR3 loop is CATGGDSYEQYF. CDR3 DNA sequence: TGTGCCACTGGCGGGGATTCCTACGAGCAGTACTTC.

V usage is TRBV20-1 and J usage is TRBJ2-1; TRBD2 aligns across 12 bases. The germline V gene encodes CDR1 DFQATT and CDR2 SNEGSKA (reference sequence). Losses at the gene ends were 6 bases for V and 0 bases for J; bases not matched to a gene: 3. The CDR3 is 15 amino acids. The CDR3: CSARLAGASYNEQFF. The CDR3 nucleotides read TGCAGTGCAAGACTAGCGGGGGCCTCCTACAATGAGCAGTTCTTC.

V gene TRBV5-5 combines with J gene TRBJ2-7; 7 bases are shared with TRBD2. There are 16 residues in the CDR3. The germline V gene encodes CDR1 SGHKS and CDR2 YYEKEE (reference sequence). The V segment lost 4 bases and the J segment 0 bases; nucleotides outside the gene matches: 10. This chain's CDR3 is CASSPQIAGGSYEQYF. The CDR3 bases are TGTGCCAGCAGCCCGCAAATAGCGGGTGGCTCCTACGAGCAGTACTTC.

Here the CDR3 reads CASMLSGRRDEQYF. CDR3 nucleotide sequence: TGTGCCAGCATGCTTAGCGGGAGACGGGACGAGCAGTACTTC. The rearrangement joins TRBV6-5 to TRBJ2-7; 9 bases line up with TRBD2. CDR1 and CDR2 from the germline V gene are MNHEY and SVGAGI. With V trimmed by 7 bases and J by 5 bases, 9 bases remained unmatched. CDR3 length equals 14 residues.

The chain carries TRBV28 and TRBJ1-2; D uncertain. The V gene's germline CDR1 is MDHEN and CDR2 SYDVKM. The length of the CDR3 is 13 residues. Trimming removed 3 bases from V and 6 bases from J, with 11 bases in between. The CDR3 spells CASSFNPQNGYTF. In DNA, the CDR3 is TGTGCCAGCAGTTTCAACCCCCAGAATGGCTACACCTTC.

This clonotype was detected only once. Mismatch with germline at one junction end may stem from a read error. The gene calls are TRBV18 and TRBJ1-5; possibly TRBD1 for D (6 bases). This CDR3 comprises 15 residues. Per germline, CDR1 KGHSH and CDR2 LQKENI. The CDR3 is CASSAPGTGHEPQHF. The CDR3 DNA sequence: TGTGCCAGCTCAGCACCCGGCACAGGGCATGAGCCCCAGCATTTT.

The chain combines TRBV7-8 with TRBJ2-5; D not resolved. The CDR3 consists of 14 residues. Germline V gene lookup returns CDR1 SGHVS and CDR2 FQNEAQ. Trimming stripped 5 bases from V and 1 base from J, with 11 bases between. CDR3 coding DNA: TGTGCCAGCAGCCCCGAGCCGATCCAAGAGACCCAGTACTTC. It codes for CASSPEPIQETQYF.

In this sample, this clonotype turned up once. The rearrangement joins TRBV7-6 to TRBJ1-5; D gene unclear. CDR1 is SGHVS, CDR2 FNYEAQ, per germline. The CDR3 totals 14 residues. V was clipped by 1 base and J by 5 bases, with 9 bases between them. CDR3 protein: CASSLVYGDQPQHF. CDR3 nucleotides: TGTGCCAGCAGCTTAGTCTACGGAGATCAGCCCCAGCATTTT.

DNA for the CDR3: TGTGCCAGCAGCTTAGACGGGGCCAAAAACATTCAGTACTTC. Protein product: CASSLDGAKNIQYF. The gene calls are TRBV7-2 and TRBJ2-4; no firm D call. The CDR3 consists of 14 residues. Germline CDR1 SGHTA, CDR2 FQGNSA. The V and J ends lost 1 base and 1 base respectively, with 5 bases between them.

The J gene is TRBJ2-3, the V gene TRBV7-3, with no clear D. The CDR3 loop spans 14 amino acids. The V and J ends lost 1 base and 2 bases respectively, with 7 bases between them. Germline V CDR1 and CDR2: SGHTA, FQGTGA. Here the CDR3 DNA reads TGTGCCAGCAGCTTAAGGTCAGACACAGATACGCAGTATTTT. Translation gives CASSLRSDTDTQYF.

The rearrangement links TRBV6-5 to TRBJ2-3; 12 bases match TRBD2. The junction had 3 bases not matched to a gene; V was cut back by 7 bases and J by 4 bases. Germline assignment: CDR1 MNHEY and CDR2 SVGAGI. The CDR3 spans 14 residues. CDR3 nucleotide sequence: TGTGCCAGCATGGCTAGCGGGGGGGCAGATACGCAGTATTTT. The encoded protein is CASMASGGADTQYF.